The 2 T cell receptor beta chains below were found in one sample sequenced in a study of T cell responses to AZD1222 COVID-19 vaccine. Some clones are missing from TCRdb's copy, which holds only in-frame ones; the method was immunoSEQ multiplex PCR. In the table there are under 150,000 clones, roughly nine tenths of which are singletons. This material consisted of peripheral blood, taken 28 days after the second AZD1222 dose. These receptors all come from an adult who received the AZD1222 COVID-19 vaccine.

The chain uses TRBV19 and TRBJ1-3; possibly TRBD1 for D (5 bases). Germline V gene data show CDR1 as LNHDA and CDR2 as SQIVND (reference sequence). The CDR3 totals 14 residues. V gave up 3 bases and J gave up 3 bases, with 9 bases separating them. The CDR3 DNA follows: TGTGCCAGTAGTATGGGGGTCGGTGGAAACACCATATATTTT. Its protein product is CASSMGVGGNTIYF.

V gene TRBV4-2 combines with J gene TRBJ2-2; D is tentatively TRBD1 or TRBD2 (7 bases each). The germline V gene encodes CDR1 LGHNA and CDR2 YNFKEQ. CDR3 size: 16 residues. Trimming removed 0 bases from V and 4 bases from J, with 12 bases in between. Here the CDR3 DNA reads TGTGCCAGCAGCCAAGAGGGAGGGGACAGCACCGGGGAGCTGTTTTTT. Translating it yields CASSQEGGDSTGELFF.